The text below deals with one TCR beta chain. Its antigen is unidentified. Cultured CD4+ T cells had their DNA profiled by the Oncomine TCR Beta short-read assay. DNA came from CD4+ T cells after culture. MiXCR was run by TCRdb on the PCR reads, yielding one entry per CDR3 protein. The sample lists roughly 7,500 distinct CDR3 sequences; approximately 70% were seen once. Treatment here: roughly nine-day PBMC culture with coronavirus spike peptide pools or control peptides (ViraFEST assay). The V and J ends lost 2 bases and 5 bases respectively, with 6 bases between them. Germline V gives CDR1 SEHNR, CDR2 FQNEAQ (reference sequence). This CDR3 spans 12 amino acids. These data belong to a study of vaccination and CD4 T cells after COVID-19. Study context: The authors used overlapping spike peptides from SARS-CoV-2, HCoV-NL63, HCoV-OC43 and HCoV-229E to stimulate cells. Cultures acting as controls obtained a CEFX pool, an HIV-1 Nef pool, or no peptide.

This TCR came from a human donor who had recovered from COVID-19. Sequenced: CD4+ T cells from blood, cultured in vitro. The chain carries TRBV7-9 and TRBJ1-2, with D possibly matching TRBD1 (6 bases). CDR3 bases: TGTGCCAGCAGCTTACAGGGGTATGGCTACACCTTC. Its protein is CASSLQGYGYTF.